This entry lists 15 T cell receptor beta chains sequenced from one sample in a study of T cell responses to AZD1222 COVID-19 vaccine. Some clones are missing from TCRdb's copy, which holds only in-frame ones; the method was immunoSEQ multiplex PCR. The table lists over 75,000 clones, 80% to 90% of them singletons, with approximately 3.6% in the top ten. The material was peripheral blood, obtained 28 days after the second AZD1222 dose. Receptors were obtained from an adult who received the AZD1222 COVID-19 vaccine.

The rearrangement joins TRBV5-1 to TRBJ1-4; the D gene is possibly TRBD1 (5 bases). Germline V lookup: CDR1 SGHRS, CDR2 YFSETQ. The CDR3 is 14 amino acids. The V end lost 0 bases, the J end lost 8 bases, and 11 bases lay between the germline ends. The CDR3 spells CASSLDPGGEKLFF. CDR3 DNA sequence: TGCGCCAGCAGCTTGGATCCCGGGGGAGAAAAACTGTTTTTT.

The chain employs TRBV9 and TRBJ1-3; TRBD1 agrees at 7 bases. The germline V gene has CDR1 SGDLS and CDR2 YYNGEE. Trimming at V came to 3 bases and at J to 4 bases, leaving 4 bases not matched to a gene. The CDR3 is 14 residues long. CDR3 sequence: CASSAPGGGNTIYF. The CDR3 bases are TGTGCCAGCAGCGCCCCAGGGGGGGGAAACACCATATATTTT.

This clone was seen once. V is TRBV28 and J is TRBJ1-5; D is unclear. CDR1 is MDHEN, CDR2 SYDVKM, per germline. V shed 5 bases and J shed 6 bases, with 14 bases lying between them. The CDR3 sequence is 14 residues long. This chain's CDR3 is CASSPRMDSQPQHF. CDR3 DNA: TGTGCCAGCAGTCCCCGGATGGACTCTCAGCCCCAGCATTTT. The variable domain in full, completed from reference TRBV28 and TRBJ1-5, reads DVKVTQSSRYLVKRTGEKVFLECVQDMDHENMFWYRQDPGLGLRLIYFSYDVKMKEKGDIPEGYSVSREKKERFSLILESASTNQTSMYLCASSPRMDSQPQHFGDGTRLSIL.

V gene TRBV11-2 combines with J gene TRBJ1-3; TRBD1 might be the D (5 bases). V lost 2 bases and J lost 2, with 10 bases in between. Germline CDR1 SGHAT, CDR2 FQNNGV. CDR3 length: 15 amino acids. In nucleotides, the CDR3 is TGTGCCAGCAGCTTAATGGCGGGGGCTGGAAACACCATATATTTT. This encodes CASSLMAGAGNTIYF.

V gene TRBV6-2 or TRBV6-3 combines with J gene TRBJ1-2; D unresolved. CDR3 size: 13 residues. Trimming cost V 5 bases and J 6 bases, with 13 bases left between them. The germline CDR1 and CDR2 sequences are MNHEY and SVGEGT. The chain's CDR3 is CASSDDGRDGYTF. DNA of the CDR3: TGTGCCAGCAGTGACGACGGACGAGATGGCTACACCTTC.

The chain uses TRBV15 and TRBJ1-4; D not resolved. The CDR3 has 16 residues. Between the trimmed V and J ends, which lost 0 bases and 1 base, there was a span of 9 bases. Germline CDR1 is LNHNV and CDR2 is YYDKDF (reference sequence). The CDR3: CATSRDRGITNEKLFF. The CDR3 nucleotides read TGTGCCACCAGCAGAGATAGAGGGATAACTAATGAAAAACTGTTTTTT.

The chain combines TRBV28 with TRBJ2-3; D is uncertain. V was shortened by 4 bases and J by 3 bases, with 11 bases between the two germline ends. CDR1 and CDR2 from the germline V gene are MDHEN and SYDVKM. The CDR3 extends over 14 amino acids. The CDR3 nucleotides read TGTGCCAGCAGTTCCCCTGCCCGGACAGATACGCAGTATTTT. Its translation: CASSSPARTDTQYF.

The V gene is TRBV18, the J gene TRBJ2-2; D gene ambiguous. The CDR3 is made up of 13 amino acids. Trimming took 0 bases from V and 1 from J, leaving 0 bases between them. Per germline, CDR1 KGHSH and CDR2 LQKENI. The CDR3 region has the DNA TGTGCCAGCTCACCACCGAACACCGGGGAGCTGTTTTTT. Translation gives CASSPPNTGELFF.

This clone was found a few times. The chain employs TRBV11-3 and TRBJ2-1; a weak D match, TRBD1 (6 bases). The V gene's germline CDR1 is SGHNT and CDR2 YENEEA. This CDR3 spans 15 amino acids. The V end was cut by 1 base, the J end by 7 bases, with 14 bases between. The CDR3 is CASSLGGGQGNEQFF. CDR3 sequence (DNA): TGTGCCAGCAGCTTAGGAGGGGGTCAGGGTAATGAGCAGTTCTTC.

V and J are TRBV6-2 or TRBV6-3 and TRBJ2-7; D perhaps matches TRBD2 (5 bases). Germline CDR1 reads MNHEY; CDR2 reads SVGEGT. The CDR3 consists of 14 residues. Trimming took 6 bases from V and 3 from J, leaving 15 bases between them. DNA of the CDR3: TGTGCCAGCAGCACCGGCGGACTGATCTACGAGCAGTACTTC. It specifies CASSTGGLIYEQYF.

This clone was recorded a few times. This chain joins TRBV15 and TRBJ1-5; no clear D gene. V lost 4 bases and J 11 bases, leaving 9 bases between the germline ends. The germline CDR1 and CDR2 sequences are LNHNV and YYDKDF (reference sequence). The CDR3 is made up of 11 amino acids. In DNA, the CDR3 is TGTGCCACCAGCAATCACGGGGCCCAGCATTTT. Its protein is CATSNHGAQHF.

This rearrangement joins TRBV29-1 to TRBJ2-7, with a possible D match to TRBD1 (6 bases). The CDR3 covers 12 residues. V gave up 2 bases and J gave up 5 bases, with 10 bases separating them. The V gene's germline CDR1 is SQVTM and CDR2 ANQGSEA. The CDR3 loop is CSVEYGGNEQYF. In DNA form, the CDR3 reads TGCAGCGTTGAATATGGGGGCAACGAGCAGTACTTC.

Only a few counts were recorded for this clone. The chain has TRBV7-7 and TRBJ2-2; 10 nucleotides align to TRBD2. From germline, CDR1 is SSHAT and CDR2 FNYEAQ (reference sequence). The CDR3 loop spans 15 amino acids. Germline trimming cut 5 bases from V and 1 base from J; bases unmatched to any gene: 1. Here the CDR3 DNA reads TGTGCCAGCAGCCGGACTAGCGGGAACACCGGGGAGCTGTTTTTT. Translation: CASSRTSGNTGELFF.

As DNA, the CDR3 is TGCAGTGCTCCAATAGCAGATACGCAGTATTTT. Translation: CSAPIADTQYF. This rearrangement joins TRBV20-1 to TRBJ2-3; D unresolved. V was trimmed by 5 bases and J by 4 bases, leaving 7 bases between them. The length of the CDR3 is 11 residues. Germline V gene sequence: CDR1 DFQATT, CDR2 SNEGSKA (reference sequence).

V usage is TRBV14 and J usage is TRBJ1-4, with 7 bases aligning to TRBD1. Looked up from germline, CDR1 is SGHDN and CDR2 is FVKESK. With 4 bases clipped from V and 5 bases from J, the junction kept 7 bases outside the gene matches. CDR3 size: 15 residues. CDR3 nucleotides: TGTGCCAGCAGCCGTACAGGGGATTACAATGAAAAACTGTTTTTT. Its translation: CASSRTGDYNEKLFF.